The clone carrying this T cell receptor (beta chain) occurred a few times. Its target is unknown. This sample was taken from a study of beta chain features in type 1 diabetes. The sequenced template was cDNA made from the entire isolated RNA. Sequencing was performed with immunoSEQ multiplex PCR; in TCRdb, only in-frame clones are kept and a portion is missing. The sample consists of hundreds of thousands of clones, 13% of them appearing once. Study results and caveats: TCRB CDR3 length was moderately but significantly reduced in all four CD4+ subsets of Type 1 diabetes patients.

Germline V gene sequence: CDR1 SGHVS, CDR2 FQNEAQ. The length of the CDR3 is 14 residues. With 0 bases clipped from V and 4 bases from J, the junction kept 2 bases outside the gene matches. The chain joins TRBV7-8 to TRBJ1-2; 7 bases match TRBD1. This TCR was recovered from a man aged 18 to 35 with type 1 diabetes. The source material was naive CD4+ T cells from blood. This CDR3 is CASSLAGQPYGYTF. CDR3 sequence (DNA): TGTGCCAGCAGCTTAGCGGGACAGCCCTATGGCTACACCTTC.